The sequence of this T cell receptor beta chain was determined in a study of human T cells and chemical hapten exposure. Study-wide context: A mostly female patient group had alopecia areata, totalis or universalis. The study's findings and limits: More PT1 expanded TCRs went with higher patch test scores.

Time point of the sample: pre-sensitization, week 0. Specified treatment: therapeutic diphenylcyclopropenone sensitization with weekly scalp DPC. Researchers extracted total RNA from unfractionated whole blood. CDR1 is SGHNT, CDR2 YENEEA, per germline. The CDR3 has 13 residues. This clonotype is medium-sized by share. Its antigen is unidentified. Relative to the germline gene, one junction end is altered; a read error may explain this. How the authors handled the data: Per sample, the median was approximately 100,000 TCRs, with values from roughly 23,000 to 640,000. MiXCR was run by TCRdb on the RACE reads, yielding one entry per CDR3 protein. These V and J calls originate from TCRdb's pipeline instead of the authors' own analysis. The table shows 35,000 to 45,000 distinct CDR3 sequences, with roughly 12% occurring only once.

The chain joins TRBV11-3 to TRBJ2-7; TRBD1 aligns across 9 bases. The receptor was isolated from a woman aged 40 to 50 with alopecia areata. Some clones in this sample may be carry-over from other donors' samples. Here the sequenced sample was whole blood, taken in connection with sensitization to the hapten diphenylcyclopropenone (DPC). As DNA, the CDR3 is TGTGCCAGCAGCTTAGGACGGGACAGGGTTTTGCACTTC. Residues: CASSLGRDRVLHF.